Included here is one T cell receptor (beta chain) sequence, with context. Sequencing templates came from extracted RNA that was reverse transcribed into cDNA. Clones were read by immunoSEQ multiplex PCR, and TCRdb kept only the in-frame ones, dropping some. The repertoire has just under 65,000 clones, about 43% of them found once; the top ten carry around 21%. Trimming removed 7 bases from V and 4 bases from J, with 13 bases in between. Germline-derived CDR1 and CDR2 are SNHLY and FYNNEI. This CDR3 is built from 13 residues. The sample's treatment: oral pan-JAK inhibitor, 5-10 mg twice daily. The source of the sample is a study of CD8+ T cells in alopecia areata.

The sequence came from a human donor with alopecia areata. The chain couples TRBV2 to TRBJ1-2; no definite D call. Sequencing used CD8+ T cells sorted from blood, obtained at approximately week 37, from a patient treated with tofacitinib. The CDR3 here is CASTHPVRYGYTF. The CDR3 nucleotides are TGTGCCAGCACCCACCCAGTACGCTATGGCTACACCTTC.